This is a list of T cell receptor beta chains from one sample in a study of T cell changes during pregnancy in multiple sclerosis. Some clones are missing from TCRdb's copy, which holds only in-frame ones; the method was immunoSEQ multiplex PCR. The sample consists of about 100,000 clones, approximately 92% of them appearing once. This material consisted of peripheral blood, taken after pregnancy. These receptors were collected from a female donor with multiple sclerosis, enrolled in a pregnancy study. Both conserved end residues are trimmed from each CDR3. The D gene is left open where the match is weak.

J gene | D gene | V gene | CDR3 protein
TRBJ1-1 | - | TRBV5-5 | ASSLVPQTNTEAF
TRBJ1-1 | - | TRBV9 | ASSVRGDTEAF
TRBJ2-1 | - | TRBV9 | ASSEAVEQF
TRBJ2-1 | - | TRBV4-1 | ASSQDYLSEQF
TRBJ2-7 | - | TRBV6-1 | ASSEQGGSYEQY
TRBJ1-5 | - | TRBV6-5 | ASRTGVGGNQPQH
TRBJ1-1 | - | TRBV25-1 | ASSVDMIMNTEAF
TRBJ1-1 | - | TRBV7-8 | ASSLMSNTEAF
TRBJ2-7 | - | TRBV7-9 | ASSLDLSYEQY
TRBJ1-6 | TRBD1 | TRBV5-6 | ASSLHAGTVYSPLH